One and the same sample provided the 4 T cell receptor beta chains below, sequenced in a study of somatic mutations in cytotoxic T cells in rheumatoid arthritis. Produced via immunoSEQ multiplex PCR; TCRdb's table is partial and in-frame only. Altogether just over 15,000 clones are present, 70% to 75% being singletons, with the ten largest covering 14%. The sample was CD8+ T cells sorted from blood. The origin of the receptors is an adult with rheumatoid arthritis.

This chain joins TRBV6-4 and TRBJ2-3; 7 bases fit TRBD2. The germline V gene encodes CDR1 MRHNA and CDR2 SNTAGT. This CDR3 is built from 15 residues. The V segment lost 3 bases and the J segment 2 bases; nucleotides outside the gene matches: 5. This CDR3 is CASSEGGLLTDTQYF. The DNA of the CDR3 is TGTGCCAGCAGTGAGGGGGGACTACTCACAGATACGCAGTATTTT.

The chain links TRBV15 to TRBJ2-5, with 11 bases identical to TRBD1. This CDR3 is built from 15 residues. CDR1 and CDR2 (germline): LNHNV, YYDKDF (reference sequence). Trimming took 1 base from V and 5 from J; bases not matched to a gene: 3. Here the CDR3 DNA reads TGTGCCACCAGCAGAGGGGACAGGGGGTTTGAGACCCAGTACTTC. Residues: CATSRGDRGFETQYF. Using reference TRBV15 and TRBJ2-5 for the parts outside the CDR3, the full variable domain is DAMVIQNPRYQVTQFGKPVTLSCSQTLNHNVMYWYQQKSSQAPKLLFHYYDKDFNNEADTPDNFQSRRPNTSFCFLDIRSPGLGDTAMYLCATSRGDRGFETQYFGPGTRLLVL.

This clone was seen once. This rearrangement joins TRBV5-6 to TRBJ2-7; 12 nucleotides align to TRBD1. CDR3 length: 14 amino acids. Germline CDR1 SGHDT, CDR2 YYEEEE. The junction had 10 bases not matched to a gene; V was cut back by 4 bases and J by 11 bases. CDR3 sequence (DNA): TGTGCCAGCAGCCAAGGGACAGGGGGCGGTTTGGAGTACTTC. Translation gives CASSQGTGGGLEYF.

CDR3 sequence (DNA): TGTGCCATCAGTGAGTCGCAGTCAAGGTATGGCTACACCTTC. Encoded protein: CAISESQSRYGYTF. The chain recombines TRBV10-3 with TRBJ1-2; D gene uncertain. CDR3 length: 14 residues. Germline CDR1 and CDR2: ENHRY and SYGVKD. V was trimmed by 0 bases and J by 5 bases, leaving 10 bases between them.